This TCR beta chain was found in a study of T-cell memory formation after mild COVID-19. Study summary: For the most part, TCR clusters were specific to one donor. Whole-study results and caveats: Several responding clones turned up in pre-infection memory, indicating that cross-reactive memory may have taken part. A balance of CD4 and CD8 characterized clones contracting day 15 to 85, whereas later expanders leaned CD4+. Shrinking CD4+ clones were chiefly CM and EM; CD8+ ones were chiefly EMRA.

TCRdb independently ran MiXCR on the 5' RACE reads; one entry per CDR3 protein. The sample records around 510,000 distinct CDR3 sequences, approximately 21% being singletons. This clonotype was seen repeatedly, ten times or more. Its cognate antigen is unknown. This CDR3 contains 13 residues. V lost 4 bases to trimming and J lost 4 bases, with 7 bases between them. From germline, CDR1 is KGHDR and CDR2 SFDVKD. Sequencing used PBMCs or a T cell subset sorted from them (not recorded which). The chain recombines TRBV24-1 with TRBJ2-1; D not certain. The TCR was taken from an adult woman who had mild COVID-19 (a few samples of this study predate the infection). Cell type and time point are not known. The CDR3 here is CATSELSYNEQFF. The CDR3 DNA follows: TGTGCCACCAGTGAGCTAAGTTACAATGAGCAGTTCTTC.